This T cell receptor (beta chain) was obtained from a study of graft-versus-host responses after intestinal transplantation (TCRdb year 2021). For context, the study as a whole: The transplants that recipients got were multivisceral, liver-intestinal, or isolated intestinal. Of the roughly 23 intestinal transplant recipients enrolled in the cohort, one of whom was a retransplant, a few patients without pretransplant specimens were excluded. Every recipient was given anti-thymocyte globulin induction, then maintenance tacrolimus and steroids for approximately 3 years. After intestinal transplantation, graft-versus-host and host-versus-graft alloreactive T cell clones in the graft, circulation and bone marrow were tracked using bulk TCR-beta CDR3 sequencing. A peak of at least 4% donor T cells among recipient peripheral blood mononuclear cells was the definition used for donor T cell macrochimerism. To identify alloreactive clones, pre-transplant mixed lymphocyte reaction products were sequenced and then compared with unstimulated pre-transplant donor and recipient T cells. Rather than being sequenced by the commercial service, samples from a few later patients were sequenced in-house on an Illumina MiSeq and processed with MiXCR. General findings and caveats noted by the study authors: Conclusions were limited by the relatively low number and heterogeneity of intestinal transplant patients. Early after transplant, peak levels of circulating GvH clones were associated with declines in HvG clones. GvH clones were found in recipient bone marrow, and some of the GvH clones appeared earlier in ileal mucosa or blood, which is consistent with an intestinal mucosal origin. In patients with donor T cell macrochimerism, the allografts had high GvH to HvG T cell clonal ratios.

In the paper's terms, the time point label means: cells obtained before transplantation from donor or recipient. CD3+CD4+ and CD3+CD8+ populations were FACS-sorted from unstimulated pre-transplant donor and recipient cells taken from spleen or lymph nodes. V and J are truncated by 3 bases and 7 bases respectively, leaving an intervening sequence of 5 bases. In the germline V gene, CDR1 corresponds to SGDLS and CDR2 to YYNGEE. The cysteine opens and the phenylalanine closes a CDR3 of 11 amino acids. The DNA shown is the 33-base CDR3, in frame from base 1. This clone was seen a handful of times. Its antigen is currently not known. No base-level quality is on record; no much larger clone is a single base apart. The method was the immunoSEQ multiplex PCR assay. For most patients, genomic DNA was isolated with the Qiagen DNeasy Blood and Tissue Kit and shipped frozen to Adaptive Biotechnologies for TCR sequencing. High-throughput TCR-beta CDR3 sequencing of genomic DNA from most patients was performed by Adaptive Biotechnologies. Processing in the source paper ran as follows. TCR sequencing data were retrieved from Adaptive's ImmunoSEQ software for roughly 20 patients, whereas three other patients were processed with MiXCR and VDJtools. To correct CD4 versus CD8 sorting errors, any sequence found in both subsets at a frequency ratio below 5:1 was removed. CDR3 nucleotide sequences shared by donor and recipient were removed because the origin of these sequences could not be assigned. Alloreactive clones required at least 2-fold expansion over unstimulated cells and minimum CFSE-low frequency of 0.002% (template counts) or 0.001% (read counts). Clones were considered mappable if detected in sequenced pre-transplant spleen, lymph node, or MLR CFSE-low populations of the donor or recipient. The cumulative frequency of alloreactive clones was calculated as a percentage of all sequences, weighted by copy number. The table was pulled from immuneACCESS by TCRdb, which kept in-frame rearrangements only. Such tables lose some clones; where checked, under half of the loss comes from unresolved V genes, and the rest has no known cause. That table is the source of V, J and clone size, and D and trimming were worked out from the DNA. Within this sample are 60,000 to 90,000 clones, with 90% of them counted one time only. About 1.3% of the sample comes from the top ten.

The clonotype was recovered from a human donor who received an intestinal transplant. The starting material was unstimulated CD8+ T cells sorted from spleen or lymph node cells, obtained before intestinal transplant. The chain is assembled from TRBV9 and TRBJ1-3, with the D gene uncertain. The encoded CDR3 is CASSDSNTIYF. The DNA sequence is TGTGCCAGCAGCGACAGTAACACCATATATTTT.